This is a list of T cell receptor beta chains from one sample in a study of identical twins. TCRdb reprocessed the 5' RACE reads with MiXCR, giving one entry per CDR3 protein. The top ten hold approximately 0.52% of the sample, which has approximately 470,000 distinct CDR3 sequences, 12% to 15% seen once. These records were also assigned to another study, of yellow fever vaccine responses in identical twins.

Sequencing input: CD4+ T cells sorted from blood. The receptors here all came from a woman aged 18 to 35 in good health. CDR3s include the opening cysteine and the closing phenylalanine or tryptophan. D genes are given only for firm matches. Not every row has a clone size; where given, it reads once, few, many or a size class.

clone size	J gene	V gene	CDR3 length	D gene	CDR3 protein	CDR3 DNA
.	TRBJ2-2	TRBV4-3	15	.	CASSQGGLGTGELFF	TGCGCCAGCAGCCAAGGGGGTCTCGGCACCGGGGAGCTGTTTTTT
few	TRBJ2-6	TRBV10-3	15	.	CAIKWTASGANVLTF	TGTGCCATCAAGTGGACAGCCTCTGGGGCCAACGTCCTGACTTTC
.	TRBJ2-1	TRBV7-7	15	.	CASSLGIGRVNEQFF	TGTGCTAGCAGCTTAGGAATCGGCAGGGTCAATGAGCAGTTCTTC
.	TRBJ2-7	TRBV20-1	13	.	CSARLQPGGEQYF	TGCAGTGCCAGGCTCCAACCCGGAGGCGAGCAGTACTTC
many	TRBJ2-7	TRBV15	15	.	CATSRDRVSSYEQYF	TGTGCCACCAGCAGAGATCGAGTCTCTTCCTACGAGCAGTACTTC
.	TRBJ1-4	TRBV5-1	15	.	CASSLLWGQDEKLFF	TGCGCCAGCAGCCTCCTGTGGGGGCAAGATGAAAAACTGTTTTTT
few	TRBJ2-3	TRBV7-8	15	TRBD2	CASSLRGDFTDTQYF	TGTGCCAGCAGCTTGCGGGGGGACTTCACAGATACGCAGTATTTT
few	TRBJ2-4	TRBV20-1	13	.	CSARELAKNIQYF	TGCAGTGCCCGAGAATTAGCCAAAAACATTCAGTACTTC
once	TRBJ2-3	TRBV12-3/TRBV12-4	17	TRBD2	CASSPILAGRLTDTQYF	TGTGCCAGCAGTCCAATACTAGCGGGGCGCCTCACAGATACGCAGTATTTT
.	TRBJ2-7	TRBV25-1	18	TRBD2	CASRELAGGPHTTYEQYF	TGTGCCAGCAGGGAACTAGCGGGGGGGCCTCATACCACCTACGAGCAGTACTTC
few	TRBJ2-7	TRBV7-9	16	TRBD2	CASSVVSLAGEYEQYF	TGTGCCAGCAGCGTAGTATCACTAGCGGGAGAATACGAGCAGTACTTC
many	TRBJ2-2	TRBV28	18	.	CASSLIRQSHLETGELFF	TGTGCCAGCAGTTTAATAAGGCAGTCCCACTTGGAGACCGGGGAGCTGTTTTTT
few	TRBJ2-5	TRBV5-1	17	TRBD2	CASSLGLADVKQETQYF	TGCGCCAGCAGCTTGGGACTAGCGGACGTAAAGCAAGAGACCCAGTACTTC
.	TRBJ2-7	TRBV7-9	13	.	CASSRATPGEQYF	TGTGCCAGCAGCCGGGCGACGCCAGGGGAGCAGTACTTC
few	TRBJ2-1	TRBV18	15	TRBD1	CASSLRQGRRNEQFF	TGTGCCAGCTCTCTCCGACAGGGGAGGCGCAATGAGCAGTTCTTC
.	TRBJ2-2	TRBV19	16	TRBD1	CASSRQGAPNTGELFF	TGTGCCAGTAGTCGGCAGGGGGCCCCGAACACCGGGGAGCTGTTTTTT
.	TRBJ2-1	TRBV12-3/TRBV12-4	15	.	CASSLPAIGSGEQFF	TGTGCCAGCAGTTTACCAGCGATCGGTAGTGGTGAGCAGTTCTTC
.	TRBJ1-5	TRBV2	13	.	CASRTGINQPQHF	TGTGCCAGCAGAACAGGGATAAATCAGCCCCAGCATTTT
.	TRBJ2-5	TRBV20-1	10	.	CSARKETQYF	TGCAGTGCTAGGAAAGAGACCCAGTACTTC
few	TRBJ2-7	TRBV27	15	.	CASSILPEGAYEQYF	TGTGCCAGCAGTATACTACCCGAGGGAGCCTACGAGCAGTACTTC
.	TRBJ2-2	TRBV10-3	14	.	CAITRASNTGELFF	TGTGCCATCACCCGGGCTTCGAACACCGGGGAGCTGTTTTTT
many	TRBJ2-7	TRBV28	15	TRBD1	CASSRDRERAYEQYF	TGTGCCAGCAGTAGGGACAGGGAAAGAGCCTACGAGCAGTACTTC
.	TRBJ2-7	TRBV10-3	19	TRBD2	CAISGRGTSGGPPPYEQYF	TGTGCCATCAGTGGGAGAGGGACTAGCGGGGGGCCGCCTCCCTACGAGCAGTACTTC
.	TRBJ2-1	TRBV7-9	9	.	CASSQNTNF	TGTGCCAGCAGCCAAAATACTAACTTC
many	TRBJ2-7	TRBV29-1	14	TRBD1	CSVVTGTGGYEQYF	TGCAGCGTTGTTACCGGGACAGGGGGCTACGAGCAGTACTTC
.	TRBJ2-5	TRBV5-1	14	.	CASSGGRIQETQYF	TGCGCCAGCAGCGGGGGACGGATCCAAGAGACCCAGTACTTC
few	TRBJ2-2	TRBV20-1	14	.	CSARAVGNTGELFF	TGCAGTGCTAGAGCGGTGGGTAACACCGGGGAGCTGTTTTTT
.	TRBJ2-1	TRBV11-3	15	.	CASSLGAVSYNEQFF	TGTGCCAGCAGCTTAGGCGCGGTCTCCTACAATGAGCAGTTCTTC
.	TRBJ2-3	TRBV10-3	17	TRBD2	CAISPHRLAGSTDTQYF	TGTGCCATCAGTCCTCACAGGCTAGCGGGCAGCACAGATACGCAGTATTTT
few	TRBJ2-3	TRBV3-1	17	.	CASSQDILTEHTDTQYF	TGTGCCAGCAGCCAAGATATTTTGACAGAGCACACAGATACGCAGTATTTT
.	TRBJ2-7	TRBV20-1	15	.	CSARDSGFGSYEQYF	TGCAGTGCTAGAGATTCAGGGTTTGGTTCCTACGAGCAGTACTTC
many	TRBJ2-7	TRBV7-2	17	.	CASSLAIGHGPRNEQYF	TGTGCCAGCAGCTTAGCGATAGGACACGGCCCTAGAAACGAGCAGTACTTC
few	TRBJ1-4	TRBV27	13	TRBD1	CASLDRESEKLFF	TGTGCCAGCCTGGACAGGGAGAGTGAAAAACTGTTTTTT
many	TRBJ2-7	TRBV5-1	12	.	CASGGNSYEQYF	TGCGCCAGCGGTGGCAACTCCTACGAGCAGTACTTC
few	TRBJ2-7	TRBV12-3/TRBV12-4	17	TRBD1	CASSLWTGGEARYEQYF	TGTGCCAGCAGTTTATGGACAGGGGGAGAGGCTCGCTACGAGCAGTACTTC
few	TRBJ2-7	TRBV3-1	12	.	CASSDAPSEQYF	TGTGCCAGTAGCGACGCCCCTTCCGAGCAGTACTTC
few	TRBJ2-2	TRBV28	15	.	CASSVPLTAGGELFF	TGTGCCAGCAGTGTCCCACTTACGGCCGGCGGGGAGCTGTTTTTT
.	TRBJ2-1	TRBV11-2	15	TRBD2	CASSPMRGSYNEQFF	TGTGCCAGCAGCCCGATGCGGGGGTCCTACAATGAGCAGTTCTTC
few	TRBJ2-7	TRBV7-2	14	.	CASSLGRRTYEQYF	TGTGCCAGCAGCTTAGGAAGAAGGACCTACGAGCAGTACTTC
.	TRBJ2-5	TRBV24-1	16	.	CATSDQRPETRGTQYF	TGTGCCACCAGTGATCAGAGACCTGAAACTCGAGGGACCCAGTACTTC
.	TRBJ2-3	TRBV20-1	14	.	CSAYKVGLSDTQYF	TGCAGTGCTTATAAAGTGGGGTTGTCAGATACGCAGTATTTT
.	TRBJ1-2	TRBV29-1	15	TRBD1	CSIANSGTGGEGYTF	TGCAGCATCGCGAATTCCGGGACAGGGGGCGAAGGCTACACCTTC
few	TRBJ2-1	TRBV15	13	.	CATHGGSYNEQFF	TGTGCCACTCACGGGGGCTCCTACAATGAGCAGTTCTTC
.	TRBJ2-3	TRBV20-1	12	.	CSAGTEGNTQYF	TGCAGTGCTGGGACTGAGGGGAATACGCAGTATTTT
few	TRBJ2-1	TRBV28	12	.	CASRGGNYEQFF	TGTGCCAGCAGAGGCGGGAACTATGAGCAGTTCTTC
few	TRBJ2-1	TRBV14	13	.	CASSQELLNEQFF	TGTGCCAGCAGCCAAGAATTATTAAATGAGCAGTTCTTC
.	TRBJ2-3	TRBV12-3/TRBV12-4	16	.	CASSPSRGIGTDTQYF	TGTGCCAGCAGTCCTTCACGGGGAATTGGCACAGATACGCAGTATTTT
few	TRBJ1-5	TRBV3-1	16	.	CASSQAGRGSNQPQHF	TGTGCCAGCAGCCAAGCAGGACGGGGGTCCAATCAGCCCCAGCATTTT
once	TRBJ1-1	TRBV11-2	13	TRBD1	CASSPGTDTEAFF	TGTGCCAGCAGCCCCGGGACAGACACCGAAGCTTTCTTT
many	TRBJ2-7	TRBV29-1	13	.	CSVAIDGPYEQYF	TGCAGCGTTGCGATCGACGGACCCTACGAGCAGTACTTC
many	TRBJ2-5	TRBV4-3	15	.	CASSQEVRKLETQYF	TGCGCCAGCAGCCAAGAGGTGCGGAAGTTAGAGACCCAGTACTTC
few	TRBJ1-4	TRBV7-9	14	TRBD1	CASRPGTGGEKLFF	TGTGCCAGCAGGCCTGGGACAGGGGGGGAAAAACTGTTTTTT
few	TRBJ2-1	TRBV11-1	15	TRBD1	CASTVRDRVFGEQFF	TGTGCCAGCACCGTCCGGGACAGGGTTTTCGGTGAGCAGTTCTTC
many	TRBJ2-1	TRBV29-1	13	.	CSVGLDSYNEQFF	TGCAGCGTAGGTTTGGACTCCTACAATGAGCAGTTCTTC
few	TRBJ2-1	TRBV4-2	17	.	CASSQRSAGGRGNEQFF	TGTGCCAGCAGCCAGAGGTCAGCAGGCGGGCGGGGCAATGAGCAGTTCTTC